The clone carrying this T cell receptor beta chain was counted at least ten times. The antigen remains undetermined. The source of the sample is a study of tumor and adjacent non-tumor tissue in lung cancer. For the study at large: Aged about 30 to 76 years, patients included nine to ten men and roughly 5 women with stage I to III disease. Broader study findings: Compared with tumor, normal lung showed significantly lower TCR diversity.

Germline V gene data show CDR1 as DFQATT and CDR2 as SNEGSKA (reference sequence). The CDR3 is 17 amino acids. Trimming took 3 bases from V and 5 from J, leaving 26 bases between them. This sample's RNA came from whole unsorted tissue. More than 3 cm separated this lung sample from the edge of the tumor. Chemotherapy-naive patients with new lung cancer underwent thoracic surgery in China, August–late 2014. Three rounds of nested PCR, following a modified ARM-PCR protocol, produced the TCRbeta library. TCRdb used MiXCR to reprocess the multiplex PCR reads, holding one entry per CDR3 protein. The data contain some 100,000 distinct CDR3 sequences, roughly two thirds of them singletons.

This sequence was found in a man aged 25-40 years with non-small cell lung cancer. The genes are TRBV20-1 and TRBJ2-7; D is tentatively TRBD1 or TRBD2 (6 bases each). The sample taken for sequencing was distant non-tumor lung tissue. CDR3 in DNA: TGCAGTGCTAGTGGCGGATCCCCCCAGGGGACTTGGGACGAGCAGTACTTC. This codes for CSASGGSPQGTWDEQYF.